These T cell receptor beta chains were read from a single sample in a study of control samples from healthy donors and cancer patients. Assay: immunoSEQ multiplex PCR; the TCRdb copy retains only in-frame clones and omits some. The sample shows 180,000 or so clones, 91% of them seen only once. The specimen sequenced was blood. The origin of the receptors is a woman aged 25 to 39 in good health. The CDR3 runs from the conserved cysteine through the conserved F or W. D genes are given only for firm matches. Expanded clones are given a class, and other clones once, few, many or no size at all.

V gene: TRBV5-1; D gene: TRBD1; J gene: TRBJ2-7; clone size: .; CDR3 protein: CASSPTGGSYEQYF; CDR3 DNA: TGCGCCAGCAGCCCGACAGGGGGCTCCTACGAGCAGTACTTC
V gene: TRBV5-1; D gene: .; J gene: TRBJ1-3; clone size: .; CDR3 protein: CASSLTVGSGNTIYF; CDR3 DNA: TGCGCCAGCAGCTTGACTGTAGGGTCTGGAAACACCATATATTTT
V gene: TRBV19; D gene: .; J gene: TRBJ1-6; clone size: .; CDR3 protein: CASSSLPPLHF; CDR3 DNA: TGTGCCAGTAGTTCACTCCCACCCCTCCACTTT
V gene: TRBV28; D gene: TRBD1; J gene: TRBJ1-5; clone size: .; CDR3 protein: CASRDSGGRNQPQHF; CDR3 DNA: TGTGCCAGCAGGGATTCAGGGGGCCGCAATCAGCCCCAGCATTTT
V gene: TRBV7-3; D gene: TRBD1; J gene: TRBJ1-1; clone size: .; CDR3 protein: CASSLRGPNTGGWFAEAFF; CDR3 DNA: TGTGCCAGCAGCTTAAGGGGTCCGAACACAGGGGGCTGGTTCGCTGAAGCTTTCTTT
V gene: TRBV12-5; D gene: .; J gene: TRBJ1-1; clone size: .; CDR3 protein: CASGLGSTEAFF; CDR3 DNA: TGTGCTAGTGGTTTGGGGAGCACTGAAGCTTTCTTT
V gene: TRBV28; D gene: TRBD1; J gene: TRBJ1-5; clone size: .; CDR3 protein: CASSRTGNTNQPQHF; CDR3 DNA: TGTGCCAGCAGCCGGACAGGGAATACTAATCAGCCCCAGCATTTT
V gene: TRBV30; D gene: TRBD1; J gene: TRBJ1-4; clone size: .; CDR3 protein: CAWSVPRGHTNEKLFF; CDR3 DNA: TGTGCCTGGAGTGTACCCAGGGGGCATACTAATGAAAAACTGTTTTTT
V gene: TRBV18; D gene: .; J gene: TRBJ1-2; clone size: .; CDR3 protein: CASSTDSNYGYTF; CDR3 DNA: TGTGCCAGCTCCACCGACAGTAACTATGGCTACACCTTC
V gene: TRBV7-8; D gene: TRBD1; J gene: TRBJ2-7; clone size: .; CDR3 protein: CASSHRDRAHEQYF; CDR3 DNA: TGTGCCAGCAGCCACCGGGACAGGGCCCACGAGCAGTACTTC
V gene: TRBV11-2; D gene: TRBD2; J gene: TRBJ2-7; clone size: .; CDR3 protein: CASSLGLAGGAGYEQYF; CDR3 DNA: TGTGCCAGCAGCTTAGGGTTAGCGGGAGGGGCGGGCTACGAGCAGTACTTC
V gene: TRBV29-1; D gene: TRBD1; J gene: TRBJ1-2; clone size: .; CDR3 protein: CSVEGSTGGYYGYTF; CDR3 DNA: TGCAGCGTTGAGGGTTCGACAGGGGGGTACTATGGCTACACCTTC
V gene: TRBV3-1/TRBV3-2; D gene: .; J gene: TRBJ2-7; clone size: .; CDR3 protein: CASSQAYRQGYEQYF; CDR3 DNA: TGTGCCAGCAGCCAAGCCTACCGGCAGGGCTACGAGCAGTACTTC
V gene: TRBV6-5; D gene: .; J gene: TRBJ2-1; clone size: once; CDR3 protein: CASRVRAYNEQFF; CDR3 DNA: TGTGCCAGCAGAGTCAGGGCTTACAATGAGCAGTTCTTC
V gene: TRBV24-1; D gene: .; J gene: TRBJ1-5; clone size: .; CDR3 protein: CATSDLLSNQPQHF; CDR3 DNA: TGTGCCACCAGTGATTTGCTGAGCAATCAGCCCCAGCATTTT
V gene: TRBV30; D gene: .; J gene: TRBJ1-3; clone size: once; CDR3 protein: CACPGSTGNTIYF; CDR3 DNA: TGTGCCTGTCCAGGGAGTACTGGAAACACCATATATTTT
V gene: TRBV4-3; D gene: .; J gene: TRBJ2-6; clone size: .; CDR3 protein: CASSQDGSSGANVLTF; CDR3 DNA: TGCGCCAGCAGCCAAGATGGTAGCTCTGGGGCCAACGTCCTGACTTTC
V gene: TRBV10-3; D gene: TRBD1; J gene: TRBJ1-4; clone size: many; CDR3 protein: CATGTATNEKLFF; CDR3 DNA: TGTGCCACCGGGACAGCAACTAATGAAAAACTGTTTTTT
V gene: TRBV6-5; D gene: .; J gene: TRBJ1-1; clone size: once; CDR3 protein: CASSYRGQLNTEAFF; CDR3 DNA: TGTGCCAGCAGTTACCGCGGACAGTTGAACACTGAAGCTTTCTTT
V gene: TRBV6-6; D gene: .; J gene: TRBJ2-7; clone size: .; CDR3 protein: CASKGTSYEQYF; CDR3 DNA: TGTGCCAGCAAGGGCACTTCCTACGAGCAGTACTTC
V gene: TRBV6-2/TRBV6-3; D gene: .; J gene: TRBJ2-3; clone size: .; CDR3 protein: CASSYSRGSGEDTQYF; CDR3 DNA: TGTGCCAGCAGTTACTCGAGGGGGAGCGGAGAAGATACGCAGTATTTT
V gene: TRBV27; D gene: .; J gene: TRBJ2-2; clone size: medium-sized; CDR3 protein: CASSRGDTANTGELFF; CDR3 DNA: TGTGCCAGCAGTCGTGGGGACACCGCGAACACCGGGGAGCTGTTTTTT
V gene: TRBV4-2; D gene: TRBD2; J gene: TRBJ2-7; clone size: .; CDR3 protein: CASSQDGTSGSYEQYF; CDR3 DNA: TGTGCCAGCAGCCAAGACGGGACTAGCGGGAGCTACGAGCAGTACTTC
V gene: TRBV27; D gene: TRBD1; J gene: TRBJ1-2; clone size: .; CDR3 protein: CASTRTGDNYGYTF; CDR3 DNA: TGTGCCAGCACGAGGACAGGGGATAACTATGGCTACACCTTC
V gene: TRBV12-3/TRBV12-4; D gene: .; J gene: TRBJ1-6; clone size: .; CDR3 protein: CASSLARDSPLHF; CDR3 DNA: TGTGCCAGCAGTTTAGCGCGCGATTCACCCCTCCACTTT
V gene: TRBV7-2; D gene: TRBD1; J gene: TRBJ1-1; clone size: .; CDR3 protein: CASSSHVGQGNTEAFF; CDR3 DNA: TGTGCCAGCAGCTCCCACGTGGGACAGGGGAACACCGAAGCTTTCTTT
V gene: TRBV18; D gene: .; J gene: TRBJ2-5; clone size: .; CDR3 protein: CASSPGVETQYF; CDR3 DNA: TGTGCCAGCTCACCAGGGGTAGAGACCCAGTACTTC
V gene: TRBV6-5; D gene: .; J gene: TRBJ1-2; clone size: .; CDR3 protein: CASSYEKGYGYTF; CDR3 DNA: TGTGCCAGCAGTTACGAGAAGGGCTATGGCTACACCTTC
V gene: TRBV3-1/TRBV3-2; D gene: .; J gene: TRBJ2-7; clone size: .; CDR3 protein: CASSQGASAPEQYF; CDR3 DNA: TGTGCCAGCAGCCAAGGAGCTTCTGCCCCTGAGCAGTACTTC
V gene: TRBV5-1; D gene: .; J gene: TRBJ1-6; clone size: .; CDR3 protein: CASSLEGNRDSPLHF; CDR3 DNA: TGCGCCAGCAGCTTGGAGGGGAATAGGGATTCACCCCTCCACTTT
V gene: TRBV12-3/TRBV12-4; D gene: .; J gene: TRBJ2-3; clone size: .; CDR3 protein: CASSLRDTQYF; CDR3 DNA: TGTGCCAGCAGTTTGAGGGATACGCAGTATTTT
V gene: TRBV28; D gene: .; J gene: TRBJ2-1; clone size: .; CDR3 protein: CASSLAGGGGTRRNEQFF; CDR3 DNA: TGTGCCAGCAGTTTGGCAGGGGGCGGTGGGACTAGGAGGAATGAGCAGTTCTTC
V gene: TRBV18; D gene: TRBD1; J gene: TRBJ2-7; clone size: .; CDR3 protein: CASSPLSDRGDEQYF; CDR3 DNA: TGTGCCAGCTCTCCCTTATCCGACAGGGGCGACGAGCAGTACTTC
V gene: TRBV28; D gene: .; J gene: TRBJ2-7; clone size: .; CDR3 protein: CASSSGIYEQYF; CDR3 DNA: TGTGCCAGCAGTTCGGGAATCTACGAGCAGTACTTC
V gene: TRBV19; D gene: .; J gene: TRBJ1-5; clone size: .; CDR3 protein: CASSIQTGNQPQHF; CDR3 DNA: TGTGCCAGTAGTATTCAGACGGGCAATCAGCCCCAGCATTTT
V gene: TRBV12-3/TRBV12-4; D gene: TRBD1; J gene: TRBJ2-7; clone size: .; CDR3 protein: CASKDRGRYEQYF; CDR3 DNA: TGTGCCAGCAAGGACAGGGGGCGCTACGAGCAGTACTTC
V gene: TRBV6-5; D gene: .; J gene: TRBJ1-1; clone size: once; CDR3 protein: CASSPQGRGNTEAFF; CDR3 DNA: TGTGCCAGCAGTCCCCAGGGGAGGGGGAACACTGAAGCTTTCTTT
V gene: TRBV7-9; D gene: TRBD2; J gene: TRBJ2-7; clone size: .; CDR3 protein: CASSPTSGRASDEQYF; CDR3 DNA: TGTGCCAGCAGCCCGACTAGCGGGAGGGCTTCCGACGAGCAGTACTTC
V gene: TRBV18; D gene: .; J gene: TRBJ1-2; clone size: once; CDR3 protein: CASSRLDGSRGYTF; CDR3 DNA: TGTGCCAGCTCACGATTGGACGGATCGAGGGGCTACACCTTC
V gene: TRBV11-3; D gene: .; J gene: TRBJ1-6; clone size: .; CDR3 protein: CASSLDGLNNSPLHF; CDR3 DNA: TGTGCCAGCAGCTTAGATGGGCTGAACAATTCACCCCTCCACTTT
V gene: TRBV6-2/TRBV6-3; D gene: .; J gene: TRBJ1-2; clone size: .; CDR3 protein: CASSYERGYYGYTF; CDR3 DNA: TGTGCCAGCAGTTACGAGCGGGGGTACTATGGCTACACCTTC
V gene: TRBV28; D gene: .; J gene: TRBJ1-4; clone size: once; CDR3 protein: CASSPGHGSEKLFF; CDR3 DNA: TGTGCCAGCAGTCCGGGACATGGTAGTGAAAAACTGTTTTTT
V gene: TRBV3-1/TRBV3-2; D gene: TRBD1; J gene: TRBJ1-6; clone size: .; CDR3 protein: CASSQDPGQGKHF; CDR3 DNA: TGTGCCAGCAGCCAAGATCCCGGACAGGGGAAACACTTT
V gene: TRBV6-1; D gene: .; J gene: TRBJ1-5; clone size: .; CDR3 protein: CASSEGGGPQPQHF; CDR3 DNA: TGTGCCAGCAGTGAGGGGGGGGGCCCTCAGCCCCAGCATTTT